These 13 T cell receptor beta chains were all obtained from the same sample, sequenced in a study of Graves' ophthalmopathy and Graves' hyperthyroidism. Amplified material comprised TCR beta CDR3 regions derived from RNA transcripts. HTBI-primed first-round RT-PCR preceded second-round multiplex PCR. MiXCR, run by TCRdb on the multiplex PCR reads, gives a single entry per CDR3 protein. This table holds 560,000 or so distinct CDR3 sequences, 39% found once. The sequenced material came from peripheral blood or thyroid tissue (not recorded which). The receptors shown here come from an adult man with Graves' hyperthyroidism.

On this clonotype itself: This sequence may be a read error, since a much larger clone differs from it by one base. The CDR3 DNA reads as TGTGGCACCAGTGAGCCAGGGGATCTGGAGACCCAGTACTTC. Its protein product is CGTSEPGDLETQYF. The J gene is TRBJ2-5, the V gene TRBV24-1; D might be TRBD1 (6 bases). Germline-derived CDR1 and CDR2 are KGHDR and SFDVKD. The CDR3 consists of 14 residues.

The chain is built from TRBV29-1 and TRBJ1-2, with TRBD1 matching over 9 bases. Germline CDR1 SQVTM, CDR2 ANQGSEA. Germline trimming cut 3 bases from V and 4 bases from J; bases unmatched to any gene: 3. The CDR3 totals 13 residues. CDR3 region: CSVDGTGPYGYTF. CDR3 DNA sequence: TGCAGCGTTGATGGGACAGGGCCCTATGGCTACACCTTC.

This clonotype was seen at least ten times. The chain uses TRBV20-1 and TRBJ2-7, with D tentatively TRBD1 (6 bases). CDR1 DFQATT and CDR2 SNEGSKA come from the germline V gene (reference sequence). The ends were cut back, 0 bases at V and 1 base at J, with 10 bases in the middle. This CDR3 is 14 amino acids long. The CDR3 DNA reads as TGCAGTGCTAGAGATGTAGGACAGTCCTACGAGCAGTACTTC. This encodes CSARDVGQSYEQYF.

The CDR3 sequence: CAIRQDTEAFF. CDR3 bases: TGTGCCATCAGGCAGGACACTGAAGCTTTCTTT. The chain couples TRBV10-3 to TRBJ1-1; D gene unclear. Trimming pared 6 bases from V and 3 bases from J, leaving 5 bases between. Germline CDR1 and CDR2: ENHRY and SYGVKD. The CDR3 has 11 residues.

This clonotype has a count of ten or more. The chain is built from TRBV12-3 or TRBV12-4 and TRBJ2-5; D not certain. V lost 3 bases, J lost 2 bases, and 4 bases lay in between. This CDR3 has 12 amino acids. The CDR3 spells CASSFGQETQYF. The CDR3 bases are TGTGCCAGCAGTTTTGGACAAGAGACCCAGTACTTC.

The sample holds many counts of this clonotype. The chain has TRBV10-1 and TRBJ2-5; weak D call: TRBD2 (5 bases). With 3 bases removed from V and 4 bases from J, the gap between germline ends came to 9 bases. The CDR3 is made up of 13 amino acids. Per the germline V gene, CDR1 is WNHNN and CDR2 is SYGVQD (reference sequence). CDR3 coding DNA: TGCGCCAGCAGTGATGGAGGAATAGAGACCCAGTACTTC. Amino acids: CASSDGGIETQYF.

The chain links TRBV3-1 to TRBJ1-1; 8 bases line up with TRBD1. CDR1 and CDR2 from the germline V gene are LGHDT and YNNKEL (reference sequence). The CDR3 loop spans 14 amino acids. Losses at the gene ends were 3 bases for V and 5 bases for J; bases not matched to a gene: 5. In nucleotides, the CDR3 is TGTGCCAGCAGCCAGACGGACAGGGCAACTGAAGCTTTCTTT. It codes for CASSQTDRATEAFF.

This clonotype was recorded many times. The V and J genes are TRBV14 and TRBJ1-1; a possible D gene is TRBD1 (6 bases). The CDR3 has 12 residues. The V and J ends lost 6 bases and 5 bases respectively, with 10 bases between them. The germline CDR1 and CDR2 sequences are SGHDN and FVKESK. The CDR3, as DNA: TGTGCCAGCAGAACAGGGAGGACTGAAGCTTTCTTT. Translation gives CASRTGRTEAFF.

This clonotype was detected ten times or more. V gene TRBV20-1 combines with J gene TRBJ2-2; no clear D. Between the trimmed V and J ends, which lost 3 bases and 3 bases, there was a span of 5 bases. The CDR3 totals 12 residues. Germline CDR1 and CDR2: DFQATT and SNEGSKA (reference sequence). The CDR3 loop is CSASQYTGELFF. CDR3 bases: TGCAGTGCTAGCCAATACACCGGGGAGCTGTTTTTT.

V usage is TRBV29-1 and J usage is TRBJ2-7; D possibly corresponds to TRBD2 (5 bases). The V end was cut by 6 bases, the J end by 6 bases, with 15 bases between. Per germline, CDR1 SQVTM and CDR2 ANQGSEA. The CDR3 covers 12 residues. The CDR3 bases are TGCAGCGTCTCTGCGGGCTTGGGCGAGCAGTACTTC. Its translation is CSVSAGLGEQYF.

This sequence joins TRBV6-5 and TRBJ1-3; D unclear. This CDR3 is built from 14 residues. V lost 0 bases to trimming and J lost 3 bases, with 6 bases between them. Germline CDR1 is MNHEY and CDR2 is SVGAGI. CDR3 DNA sequence: TGTGCCAGCAGTTACTCAGGCCTTGGAAACACCATATATTTT. Translating gives CASSYSGLGNTIYF.

The chain links TRBV7-2 to TRBJ2-7; no clear D gene. Deletions cut 8 bases from V and 5 bases from J, with 16 bases between. This CDR3 has 13 amino acids. Looked up from germline, CDR1 is SGHTA and CDR2 is FQGNSA. Here the CDR3 reads CASSELPSHEQYF. CDR3 bases: TGTGCCAGCTCAGAACTCCCTTCCCACGAGCAGTACTTC.

The table lists this clonotype with a few counts. This chain links TRBV19 with TRBJ2-5; 8 nucleotides agree with TRBD2. Per the germline V gene, CDR1 is LNHDA and CDR2 is SQIVND (reference sequence). The CDR3 sequence is 16 residues long. With V trimmed by 4 bases and J by 5 bases, 12 bases remained unmatched. CDR3 protein: CASSSRGRHLGETQYF. The CDR3 region has the DNA TGTGCCAGTAGTAGTCGCGGGAGGCACCTGGGGGAGACCCAGTACTTC.